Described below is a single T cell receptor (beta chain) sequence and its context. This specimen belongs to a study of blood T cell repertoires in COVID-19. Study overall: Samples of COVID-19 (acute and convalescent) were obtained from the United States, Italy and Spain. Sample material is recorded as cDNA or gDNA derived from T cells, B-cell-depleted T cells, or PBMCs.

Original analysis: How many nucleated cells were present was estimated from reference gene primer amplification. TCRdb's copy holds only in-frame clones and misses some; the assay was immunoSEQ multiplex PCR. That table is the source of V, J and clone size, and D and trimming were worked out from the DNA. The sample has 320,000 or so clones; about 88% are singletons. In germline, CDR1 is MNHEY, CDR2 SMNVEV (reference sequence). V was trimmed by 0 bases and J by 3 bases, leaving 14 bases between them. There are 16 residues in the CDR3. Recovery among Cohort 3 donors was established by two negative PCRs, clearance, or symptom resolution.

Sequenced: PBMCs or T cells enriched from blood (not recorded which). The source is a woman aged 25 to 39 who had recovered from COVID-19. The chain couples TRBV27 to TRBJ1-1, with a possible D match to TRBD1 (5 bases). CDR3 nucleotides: TGTGCCAGCAGTTTATCGGGGGAGGGGAGGTACACTGAAGCTTTCTTT. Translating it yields CASSLSGEGRYTEAFF.